Sequencing of this T cell receptor beta chain was carried out in a study of T cell repertoires in cytomegalovirus infection. The overall study: Public TCR beta signatures were indicative of both CMV infection and a matching HLA type.

Whole-study findings and limits: Carriers of CMV and the relevant HLA type were discriminated by public TCR beta frequency. There were HLA-C-restricted CMV-specific TCR beta clonotypes dominating the ex vivo response.

From the reads, TCRdb called clonotypes with MiXCR, one entry per CDR3 protein. The table records hundreds of thousands of distinct CDR3 sequences, 17% of them present only once. In the case of this clonotype: The antigen is undetermined.

CDR3 length equals 16 residues. The V end lost 0 bases, the J end lost 4 bases, and 12 bases lay between the germline ends. CDR1 and CDR2 from the germline V gene are SGHAT and FQNNGV. This sequence originates from a human donor in good health (CMV status not recorded). Some clones in this sample may be carry-over from other donors' samples. This sequence joins TRBV11-2 and TRBJ1-4, with D uncertain. The sample consisted of PBMCs. CDR3 sequence reads: CASSLDGGSFNEKLFF. The CDR3 nucleotides are TGTGCCAGCAGCTTAGATGGTGGCAGCTTTAATGAAAAACTGTTTTTT.